Listed below are T cell receptor beta chains from one sample, sequenced in a study of blood T cells in healthy people across ages. Using its own MiXCR run on the 5' RACE reads, TCRdb lists one record per CDR3 protein. The repertoire holds 500,000 to 550,000 distinct CDR3 sequences, with 24% as singletons. Separately, the same data were catalogued under a study of T cells of mothers and their children.

Input material: blood. The receptors originated from a boy aged 5-17 years in good health. CDR3s include the opening cysteine and the closing phenylalanine or tryptophan. The D gene is left open where the match is weak. Where a row states a size, it is once, few, many or the class of an expanded clone; other rows omit it.

CDR3	DNA	size	J	V	D
CASSSRLTSDSTDTQYF	TGTGCCAGCAGCTCGCGCCTAACTAGCGATAGCACAGATACGCAGTATTTT	few	TRBJ2-3	TRBV2	TRBD2
CATRLAGEETQYF	TGTGCCACGCGTCTAGCGGGAGAAGAGACCCAGTACTTC	.	TRBJ2-5	TRBV2	TRBD2
CASSQDSASGQETQYF	TGCGCCAGCAGCCAAGATAGCGCTAGCGGGCAAGAGACCCAGTACTTC	.	TRBJ2-5	TRBV4-3	TRBD2
CASSSRFGNQRAQYF	TGTGCCAGCAGCTCCCGCTTTGGAAACCAAAGGGCCCAGTACTTC	.	TRBJ2-5	TRBV7-6	.
CSVPEGTQKQFF	TGCAGTGTCCCGGAAGGGACTCAAAAGCAGTTCTTC	.	TRBJ2-1	TRBV20-1	.
CASRQGTRNTIYF	TGTGCCAGCAGACAGGGTACTCGGAACACCATATATTTT	few	TRBJ1-3	TRBV28	.
CASSLSATNTEAFF	TGTGCCAGCAGCTTAAGCGCTACGAACACTGAAGCTTTCTTT	.	TRBJ1-1	TRBV7-3	.
CASSVQNTEAFF	TGCGCCAGCAGCGTTCAGAACACTGAAGCTTTCTTT	.	TRBJ1-1	TRBV5-1	.
CASSRDREIRASYEQYF	TGTGCCAGCAGCCGGGACAGGGAAATTCGGGCCTCCTACGAGCAGTACTTC	few	TRBJ2-7	TRBV2	TRBD1
CASSLVLNHYEQYF	TGTGCCAGCAGTTTAGTCCTTAACCATTACGAGCAGTACTTC	few	TRBJ2-7	TRBV27	.
CASRTTDVATETQYF	TGCGCCAGCAGGACCACGGATGTAGCAACGGAGACCCAGTACTTC	.	TRBJ2-5	TRBV5-1	.
CASSDRDRGGSNTGELFF	TGTGCCAGCAGTGACCGGGACAGGGGAGGTTCGAACACCGGGGAGCTGTTTTTT	.	TRBJ2-2	TRBV6-1	TRBD1
CASRPSGRAGEQFF	TGTGCCAGCAGACCTAGCGGGAGGGCCGGTGAGCAGTTCTTC	.	TRBJ2-1	TRBV6-2/TRBV6-3	TRBD2
CASSETGRSNTEAFF	TGTGCCAGTAGTGAGACAGGGCGGTCGAACACTGAAGCTTTCTTT	few	TRBJ1-1	TRBV19	TRBD1
CASSYTRDAHGDTIYF	TGTGCCAGCAGTTACACCCGGGACGCCCATGGGGACACCATATATTTT	once	TRBJ1-3	TRBV6-6	.
CASSSPPFRGQETQYF	TGTGCCAGCAGCTCCCCTCCTTTCCGGGGCCAAGAGACCCAGTACTTC	few	TRBJ2-5	TRBV7-3	.
CASSTGQDTEAFF	TGCGCCAGCAGCACCGGACAGGACACTGAAGCTTTCTTT	.	TRBJ1-1	TRBV5-1	TRBD1
CASIPGLAFDEQYF	TGTGCCAGCATCCCCGGACTAGCCTTCGACGAGCAGTACTTC	.	TRBJ2-7	TRBV6-2/TRBV6-3	TRBD2
CSIYGEGTQYF	TGCAGCATTTACGGGGAGGGAACCCAGTACTTC	few	TRBJ2-5	TRBV29-1	TRBD2
CASSLELDYNEQFF	TGTGCCAGCAGCCTAGAGTTGGACTACAATGAGCAGTTCTTC	few	TRBJ2-1	TRBV6-4	.
CATSDFAGTSGHQETQYF	TGTGCCACCAGTGATTTTGCAGGGACTAGCGGACACCAAGAGACCCAGTACTTC	few	TRBJ2-5	TRBV24-1	TRBD2
CASSILNEQFF	TGTGCCAGCAGCATTCTCAATGAGCAGTTCTTC	few	TRBJ2-1	TRBV9	.
CASSIRLTYNEQFF	TGTGCCAGTAGTATCAGGTTGACCTACAATGAGCAGTTCTTC	few	TRBJ2-1	TRBV19	.
CASSLAYRSYEQYF	TGTGCCAGCAGCTTAGCGTACAGAAGCTACGAGCAGTACTTC	.	TRBJ2-7	TRBV7-8	.
CTSSFGTSGGGNEQFF	TGTACCAGCAGCTTCGGGACCAGCGGGGGAGGCAATGAGCAGTTCTTC	once	TRBJ2-1	TRBV11-1	TRBD2
CASSLDRGEGTQYF	TGTGCCAGCAGCTTGGACAGGGGAGAAGGTACGCAGTATTTT	.	TRBJ2-3	TRBV11-3	TRBD1
CATSSRRDRAFSGNTIYF	TGTGCCACCAGCAGTCGACGGGACAGGGCCTTCTCTGGAAACACCATATATTTT	.	TRBJ1-3	TRBV15	TRBD1
CASSYMKGGETQYF	TGTGCCAGCAGTTACATGAAGGGAGGAGAGACCCAGTACTTC	.	TRBJ2-5	TRBV6-6	.
CASSRQGDYQPQHF	TGTGCCAGCTCACGACAGGGGGATTATCAGCCCCAGCATTTT	few	TRBJ1-5	TRBV18	TRBD1
CSVDRDGSETQYF	TGCAGCGTTGACAGGGATGGGTCAGAGACCCAGTACTTC	.	TRBJ2-5	TRBV29-1	.
CASSLAGDKDAQYF	TGTGCCAGCAGCTTAGCGGGGGATAAAGATGCGCAGTATTTT	.	TRBJ2-3	TRBV7-3	TRBD2
CASSLEQGDSPLHF	TGCGCCAGCAGCTTGGAACAGGGGGACTCACCCCTCCACTTT	.	TRBJ1-6	TRBV5-1	TRBD1
CASSLMWTGGQETQYF	TGTGCCAGCAGCCTTATGTGGACAGGGGGCCAAGAGACCCAGTACTTC	few	TRBJ2-5	TRBV14	TRBD1
CASRRDSHSGETQYF	TGTGCCAGCCGGAGGGACAGTCATTCGGGGGAGACCCAGTACTTC	few	TRBJ2-5	TRBV28	.
CASSLGTGMNTEAFF	TGTGCCAGCAGTCTGGGTACGGGGATGAACACTGAAGCTTTCTTT	.	TRBJ1-1	TRBV9	.
CANSLGGLAGAGDTQYF	TGCGCCAACAGCTTGGGCGGACTAGCGGGAGCTGGAGATACGCAGTATTTT	few	TRBJ2-3	TRBV5-1	TRBD2
CASSYSSSGLAGVFEGETQYF	TGTGCCAGCAGTTACTCGTCCTCGGGACTAGCGGGAGTATTCGAAGGAGAGACCCAGTACTTC	.	TRBJ2-5	TRBV6-5	TRBD2
CASSRRGYGTDTQYF	TGTGCCAGCTCAAGGAGGGGCTACGGCACAGATACGCAGTATTTT	.	TRBJ2-3	TRBV7-2	.
CARSLFAYEQYF	TGCGCCAGGAGCTTGTTTGCCTACGAGCAGTACTTC	.	TRBJ2-7	TRBV5-1	.
CASRTGLSQPQHF	TGTGCCAGCCGGACAGGGTTGAGTCAGCCCCAGCATTTT	few	TRBJ1-5	TRBV28	TRBD1
CSARDIASLLYEQYF	TGCAGTGCTAGAGACATAGCGAGTCTTCTCTACGAGCAGTACTTC	few	TRBJ2-7	TRBV20-1	.
CASSLRENTQYF	TGCGCCAGCAGCTTGCGAGAAAATACGCAGTATTTT	.	TRBJ2-3	TRBV5-1	.
CSIGLAGYNEQFF	TGCAGCATAGGACTAGCGGGGTACAATGAGCAGTTCTTC	.	TRBJ2-1	TRBV29-1	TRBD2